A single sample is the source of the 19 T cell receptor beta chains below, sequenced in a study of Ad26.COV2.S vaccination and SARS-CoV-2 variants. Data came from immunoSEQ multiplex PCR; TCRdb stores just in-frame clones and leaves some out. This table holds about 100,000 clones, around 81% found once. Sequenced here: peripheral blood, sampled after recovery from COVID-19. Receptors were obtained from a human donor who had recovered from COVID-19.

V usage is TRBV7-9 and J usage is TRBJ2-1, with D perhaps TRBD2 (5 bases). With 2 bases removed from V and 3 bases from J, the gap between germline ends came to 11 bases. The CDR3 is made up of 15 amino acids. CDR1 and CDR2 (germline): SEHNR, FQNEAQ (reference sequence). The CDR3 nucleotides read TGTGCCAGCAGCTTAACTGGACTCGGCTACAATGAGCAGTTCTTC. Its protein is CASSLTGLGYNEQFF.

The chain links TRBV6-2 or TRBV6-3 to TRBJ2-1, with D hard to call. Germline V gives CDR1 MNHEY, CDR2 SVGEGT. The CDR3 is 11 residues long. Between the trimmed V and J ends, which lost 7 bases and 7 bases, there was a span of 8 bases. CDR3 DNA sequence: TGTGCCAGCACCCCGGGTAATGAGCAGTTCTTC. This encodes CASTPGNEQFF.

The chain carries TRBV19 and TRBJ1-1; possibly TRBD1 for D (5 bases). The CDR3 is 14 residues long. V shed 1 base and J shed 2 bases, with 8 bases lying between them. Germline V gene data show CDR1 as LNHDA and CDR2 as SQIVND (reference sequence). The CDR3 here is CASSIGQGNTEAFF. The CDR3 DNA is TGTGCCAGTAGTATAGGCCAGGGAAACACTGAAGCTTTCTTT. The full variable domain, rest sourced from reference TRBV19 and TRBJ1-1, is DGGITQSPKYLFRKEGQNVTLSCEQNLNHDAMYWYRQDPGQGLRLIYYSQIVNDFQKGDIAEGYSVSREKKESFPLTVTSAQKNPTAFYLCASSIGQGNTEAFFGQGTRLTVV.

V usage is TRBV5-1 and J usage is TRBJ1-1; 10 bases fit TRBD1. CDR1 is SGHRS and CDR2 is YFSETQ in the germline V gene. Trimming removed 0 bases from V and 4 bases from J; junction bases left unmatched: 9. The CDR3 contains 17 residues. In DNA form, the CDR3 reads TGCGCCAGCAGCTTGGTTCCCCCGGGACAGGGGCTCACTGAAGCTTTCTTT. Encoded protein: CASSLVPPGQGLTEAFF.

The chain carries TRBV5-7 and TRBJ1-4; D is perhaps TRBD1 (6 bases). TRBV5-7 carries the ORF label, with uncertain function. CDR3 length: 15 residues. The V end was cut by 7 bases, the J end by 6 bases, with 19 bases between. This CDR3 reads CASFNGGPIYEKLFF. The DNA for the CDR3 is TGTGCCAGCTTTAATGGGGGGCCCATATATGAAAAACTGTTTTTT.

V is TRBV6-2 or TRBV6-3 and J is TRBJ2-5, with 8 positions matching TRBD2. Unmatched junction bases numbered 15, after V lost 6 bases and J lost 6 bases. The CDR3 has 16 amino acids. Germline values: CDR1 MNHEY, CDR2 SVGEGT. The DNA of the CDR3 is TGTGCCAGCAGCCCTACACCGGCGGGGGGTGCGCAGACCCAGTACTTC. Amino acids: CASSPTPAGGAQTQYF.

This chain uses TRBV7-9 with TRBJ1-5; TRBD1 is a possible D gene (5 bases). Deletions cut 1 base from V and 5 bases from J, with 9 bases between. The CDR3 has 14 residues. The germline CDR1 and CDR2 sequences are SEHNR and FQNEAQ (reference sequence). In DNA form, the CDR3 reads TGTGCCAGCAGCTTAGGAGGGGTTGATCAGCCCCAGCATTTT. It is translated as CASSLGGVDQPQHF. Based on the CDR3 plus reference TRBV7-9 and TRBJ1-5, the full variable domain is DTGVSQNPRHKITKRGQNVTFRCDPISEHNRLYWYRQTLGQGPEFLTYFQNEAQLEKSRLLSDRFSAERPKGSFSTLEIQRTEQGDSAMYLCASSLGGVDQPQHFGDGTRLSIL.

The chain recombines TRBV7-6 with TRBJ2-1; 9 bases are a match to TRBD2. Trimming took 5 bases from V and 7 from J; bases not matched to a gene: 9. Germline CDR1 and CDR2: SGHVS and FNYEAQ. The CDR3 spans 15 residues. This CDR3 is CASSPLSGGMNEQFF. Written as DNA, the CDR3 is TGTGCCAGCAGCCCTCTCAGCGGGGGGATGAATGAGCAGTTCTTC.

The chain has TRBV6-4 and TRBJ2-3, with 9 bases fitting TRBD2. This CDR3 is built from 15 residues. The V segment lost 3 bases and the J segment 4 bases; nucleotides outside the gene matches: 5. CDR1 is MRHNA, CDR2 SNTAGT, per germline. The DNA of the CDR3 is TGTGCCAGCAGTGAAGGCGGGGGGGGAGCAGATACGCAGTATTTT. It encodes CASSEGGGGADTQYF.

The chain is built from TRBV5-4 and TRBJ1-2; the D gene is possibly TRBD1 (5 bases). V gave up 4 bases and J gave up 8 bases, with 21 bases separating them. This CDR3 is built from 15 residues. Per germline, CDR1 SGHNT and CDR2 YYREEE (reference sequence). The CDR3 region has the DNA TGTGCCAGCAGCCCGATGGGGACCGGCAGGTTGGGCTACACCTTC. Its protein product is CASSPMGTGRLGYTF.

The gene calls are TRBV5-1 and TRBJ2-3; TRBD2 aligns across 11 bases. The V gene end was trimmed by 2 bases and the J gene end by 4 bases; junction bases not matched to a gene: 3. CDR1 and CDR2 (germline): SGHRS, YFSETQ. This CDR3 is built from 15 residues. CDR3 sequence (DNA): TGCGCCAGCAGCTTACCTAGCGGGGGGTCAGATACGCAGTATTTT. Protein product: CASSLPSGGSDTQYF.

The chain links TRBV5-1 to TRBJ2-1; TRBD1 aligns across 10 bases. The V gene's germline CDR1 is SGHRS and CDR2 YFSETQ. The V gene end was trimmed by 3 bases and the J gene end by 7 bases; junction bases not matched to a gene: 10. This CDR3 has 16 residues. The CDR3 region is CASSSTTGGLGNEQFF. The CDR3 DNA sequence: TGCGCCAGCAGCTCTACGACAGGGGGCTTGGGTAATGAGCAGTTCTTC.

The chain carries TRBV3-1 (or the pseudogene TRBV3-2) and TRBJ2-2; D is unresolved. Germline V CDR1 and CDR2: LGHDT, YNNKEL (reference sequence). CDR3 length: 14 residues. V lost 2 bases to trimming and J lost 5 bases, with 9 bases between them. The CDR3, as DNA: TGTGCCAGCAGCCAAAATCAAGGGACCGGGGAGCTGTTTTTT. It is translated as CASSQNQGTGELFF.

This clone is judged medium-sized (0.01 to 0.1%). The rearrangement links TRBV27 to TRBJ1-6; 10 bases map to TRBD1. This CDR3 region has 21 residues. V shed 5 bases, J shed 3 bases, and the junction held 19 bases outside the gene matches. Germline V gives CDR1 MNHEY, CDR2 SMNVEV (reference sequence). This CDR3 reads CASSPSRDRGALWFYNSPLHF. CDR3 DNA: TGTGCCAGCAGTCCATCCCGGGACAGGGGCGCGCTTTGGTTCTATAATTCACCCCTCCACTTT.

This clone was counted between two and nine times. The CDR3: CASSQESGRNSPLHF. The CDR3 bases are TGTGCCAGCAGCCAAGAATCAGGGCGTAATTCACCCCTCCACTTT. The V and J genes are TRBV4-2 and TRBJ1-6, with D tentatively TRBD1 (5 bases). The CDR3 loop spans 15 amino acids. V lost 0 bases, J lost 6 bases, and 9 bases lay in between. Germline CDR1 LGHNA, CDR2 YNFKEQ.

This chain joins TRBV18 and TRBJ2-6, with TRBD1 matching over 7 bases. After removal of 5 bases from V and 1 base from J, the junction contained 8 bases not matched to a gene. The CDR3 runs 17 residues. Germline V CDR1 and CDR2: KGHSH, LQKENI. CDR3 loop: CASSDRVIGSGANVLTF. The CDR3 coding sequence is TGTGCCAGCTCAGACAGGGTTATAGGGTCTGGGGCCAACGTCCTGACTTTC.

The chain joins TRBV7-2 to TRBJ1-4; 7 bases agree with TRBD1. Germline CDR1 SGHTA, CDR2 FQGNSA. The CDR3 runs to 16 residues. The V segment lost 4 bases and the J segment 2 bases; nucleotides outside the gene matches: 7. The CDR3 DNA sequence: TGTGCCAGCAGCTCCGGGACAGCAGGGACTAATGAAAAACTGTTTTTT. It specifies CASSSGTAGTNEKLFF.

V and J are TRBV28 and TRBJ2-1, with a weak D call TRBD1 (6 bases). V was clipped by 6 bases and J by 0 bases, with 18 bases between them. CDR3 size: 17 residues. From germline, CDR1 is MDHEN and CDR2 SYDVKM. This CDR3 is CASSHRETESSYNEQFF. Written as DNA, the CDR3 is TGTGCCAGCAGCCACAGGGAGACAGAGAGCTCCTACAATGAGCAGTTCTTC.

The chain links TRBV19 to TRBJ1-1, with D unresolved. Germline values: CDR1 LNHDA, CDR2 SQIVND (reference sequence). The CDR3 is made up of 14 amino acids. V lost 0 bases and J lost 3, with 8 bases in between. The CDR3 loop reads CASSIDREHTEAFF. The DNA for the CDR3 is TGTGCCAGTAGTATAGATCGGGAGCACACTGAAGCTTTCTTT.